This is a list of T cell receptor beta chains from one sample in a study of cytomegalovirus exposure and HLA in healthy donors. Sequencing was performed with immunoSEQ multiplex PCR; in TCRdb, only in-frame clones are kept and a portion is missing. In total, the table holds approximately 80,000 clones. Sequencing used PBMCs. These TCRs come from a woman aged 25-40 years in good health and CMV-seronegative. The CDR3 runs from the conserved cysteine through the conserved F or W. The D gene is left open where the match is weak.

v_call	d_call	j_call	cdr3_aa	cdr3_nt
TRBV19	TRBD2	TRBJ2-5	CASSTSGKETQYF	TGTGCCAGTAGTACTAGCGGGAAAGAGACCCAGTACTTC
TRBV5-1	TRBD1	TRBJ2-7	CASSLGGQTWDEQYF	TGCGCCAGCAGCCTTGGGGGACAGACCTGGGACGAGCAGTACTTC
TRBV11-2	TRBD2	TRBJ2-3	CASSFSGGNTDTQYF	TGTGCCAGCAGCTTTAGCGGGGGAAACACAGATACGCAGTATTTT
TRBV7-9	NA	TRBJ2-5	CASSPPGPETQYF	TGTGCCAGCAGCCCGCCGGGTCCAGAGACCCAGTACTTC
TRBV7-8	NA	TRBJ1-2	CASSLAAGGGTMGYTF	TGTGCCAGCAGCTTAGCGGCCGGAGGGGGGACTATGGGCTACACCTTC
TRBV6-6	NA	TRBJ2-7	CASSPGGTGTPYEQYF	TGTGCCAGCAGTCCGGGAGGGACAGGGACCCCCTACGAGCAGTACTTC
TRBV4-1	NA	TRBJ2-7	CASRDFLGEQYF	TGCGCCAGCAGGGACTTCCTCGGCGAGCAGTACTTC
TRBV7-8	NA	TRBJ1-2	CASSLADSPNYGYTF	TGTGCCAGCAGCTTAGCAGACAGCCCCAACTATGGCTACACCTTC
TRBV19	NA	TRBJ1-1	CASSDRGGNTEAFF	TGTGCCAGTAGTGATCGGGGGGGTAACACTGAAGCTTTCTTT
TRBV7-8	NA	TRBJ1-2	CASSLESPSGNYGYTF	TGTGCCAGCAGCTTAGAATCTCCGTCAGGAAACTATGGCTACACCTTC
TRBV6-5	NA	TRBJ1-1	CASSPLGGNSEAFF	TGTGCCAGCAGCCCCTTGGGGGGAAATTCTGAAGCTTTCTTT
TRBV7-6	NA	TRBJ2-5	CASSYNQETQYF	TGTGCCAGCAGCTATAACCAAGAGACCCAGTACTTC
TRBV28	TRBD1	TRBJ1-2	CASSAEWDRLTPLYGYTF	TGTGCCAGCAGCGCAGAATGGGACAGGCTCACCCCGCTTTATGGCTACACCTTC
TRBV5-6	NA	TRBJ2-1	CASSLAGGSGEQFF	TGTGCCAGCAGCTTGGCCGGAGGGTCGGGTGAGCAGTTCTTC
TRBV5-8	NA	TRBJ1-5	CASSFTEYSNQPQHF	TGTGCCAGCAGCTTCACAGAATATAGCAATCAGCCCCAGCATTTT
TRBV30	TRBD1	TRBJ2-5	CACRAPGTGRETQYF	TGTGCCTGCAGGGCCCCCGGGACAGGGCGAGAGACCCAGTACTTC
TRBV7-8	NA	TRBJ1-2	CASSLQVGYGYTF	TGTGCCAGCAGCTTACAGGTCGGCTATGGCTACACCTTC
TRBV5-1	TRBD1	TRBJ1-1	CASSPQGNEAFF	TGCGCCAGCAGTCCACAGGGGAATGAAGCTTTCTTT
TRBV5-5	TRBD2	TRBJ2-3	CASSLGTSAQYF	TGTGCCAGCAGCTTAGGGACTAGCGCGCAGTATTTT
TRBV28	NA	TRBJ2-3	CASRSRGTDTQYF	TGTGCCAGCAGGTCTCGGGGGACAGATACGCAGTATTTT
TRBV6-5	NA	TRBJ1-1	CASSADGGTLAFF	TGTGCCAGCAGTGCCGACGGGGGAACATTGGCTTTCTTT
TRBV5-1	NA	TRBJ2-7	CASSTPGLYEQYF	TGCGCCAGCAGCACCCCGGGACTTTACGAGCAGTACTTC
TRBV5-1	NA	TRBJ2-5	CASRTLTGGETQYF	TGCGCCAGCAGGACCTTAACAGGTGGAGAGACCCAGTACTTC
TRBV6-1	NA	TRBJ2-3	CASQKDYTDKQYF	TGTGCCAGCCAAAAGGACTACACAGATAAGCAGTATTTT
TRBV5-8	TRBD2	TRBJ2-1	CASSGGTSGWDNEQFF	TGTGCCAGCAGCGGAGGGACTAGCGGGTGGGACAATGAGCAGTTCTTC
TRBV13	NA	TRBJ1-1	CASSSLPDRNTEAFF	TGTGCCAGCAGCTCACTACCCGACAGGAACACTGAAGCTTTCTTT
TRBV6-1	NA	TRBJ1-5	CASRKGEVGNQPQHF	TGTGCCAGCAGGAAAGGGGAAGTTGGCAATCAGCCCCAGCATTTT
TRBV4-2	NA	TRBJ2-7	CASSQTEGEGGYEQYF	TGTGCCAGCAGCCAAACTGAGGGAGAGGGCGGATACGAGCAGTACTTC
TRBV6-6	NA	TRBJ1-3	CASSYSDRGWGNTIYF	TGTGCCAGCAGTTACTCAGACCGAGGATGGGGAAACACCATATATTTT
TRBV2	TRBD1	TRBJ1-2	CASNGQGGGYTF	TGTGCCAGTAATGGACAGGGCGGTGGCTACACCTTC
TRBV19	NA	TRBJ2-1	CASSITQDNEQFF	TGTGCCAGTAGTATAACCCAGGACAATGAGCAGTTCTTC
TRBV29-1	NA	TRBJ2-7	CSVGYSKYSYEQYF	TGCAGCGTCGGTTATAGTAAGTACTCCTACGAGCAGTACTTC
TRBV9	NA	TRBJ1-1	CASSVGRDTEAFF	TGTGCCAGCAGCGTCGGGAGGGACACTGAAGCTTTCTTT
TRBV6-5	NA	TRBJ2-7	CASSYREGYEQYF	TGTGCCAGCAGTTACAGAGAGGGATACGAGCAGTACTTC
TRBV27	TRBD2	TRBJ2-2	CASTHLGLGSGELFF	TGTGCCAGCACCCATCTAGGACTAGGATCCGGGGAGCTGTTTTTT
TRBV27	TRBD1	TRBJ2-7	CASSWGQGAGEQYF	TGTGCCAGCAGTTGGGGACAGGGGGCCGGGGAGCAGTACTTC
TRBV30	NA	TRBJ2-5	CAWSVLRGTETQYF	TGTGCCTGGAGTGTATTGAGGGGGACAGAGACCCAGTACTTC
TRBV18	TRBD1	TRBJ1-1	CASSPLQGATEAFF	TGTGCCAGCTCACCTTTGCAGGGGGCCACTGAAGCTTTCTTT
TRBV19	TRBD1	TRBJ1-1	CASTHRGNTEAFF	TGTGCCAGTACCCACAGGGGGAACACTGAAGCTTTCTTT
TRBV19	NA	TRBJ1-1	CASIQGFGEAFF	TGTGCCAGTATCCAGGGGTTCGGGGAAGCTTTCTTT
TRBV18	NA	TRBJ1-4	CASSPGSNEKLFF	TGTGCCAGCTCACCCGGGTCTAATGAAAAACTGTTTTTT
TRBV10-3	TRBD1	TRBJ2-7	CAISTGTAYEQYF	TGTGCCATCAGCACCGGGACAGCCTACGAGCAGTACTTC
TRBV7-2	TRBD1	TRBJ1-2	CASSVDRLYGYTF	TGTGCCAGCAGCGTGGACAGGTTGTATGGCTACACCTTC
TRBV19	NA	TRBJ2-4	CASSRRDTKNIQYF	TGTGCCAGTAGTAGGCGGGATACCAAAAACATTCAGTACTTC
TRBV30	NA	TRBJ1-1	CAWGSYGGIGNTEAFF	TGTGCCTGGGGATCTTATGGAGGGATCGGGAACACTGAAGCTTTCTTT
TRBV6-1	NA	TRBJ2-5	CASRGRETQYF	TGTGCCAGCAGGGGGCGGGAGACCCAGTACTTC
TRBV5-1	TRBD2	TRBJ2-5	CASSLGLARQETQYF	TGCGCCAGCAGCTTAGGACTAGCGAGACAAGAGACCCAGTACTTC
TRBV29-1	NA	TRBJ2-6	CSVGLRGTGANVLTF	TGCAGCGTCGGCTTGCGGGGTACCGGGGCCAACGTCCTGACTTTC
TRBV5-4	TRBD1	TRBJ1-2	CASSPRLQGAFGYTF	TGTGCCAGCAGTCCGAGACTACAGGGGGCGTTTGGCTACACCTTC
TRBV12-5	NA	TRBJ1-1	CASAPGGSTEAFF	TGTGCTAGTGCTCCGGGGGGGAGCACTGAAGCTTTCTTT
TRBV6-1	NA	TRBJ1-1	CASSEYTERAFF	TGTGCCAGCAGTGAATATACAGAACGGGCTTTCTTT
TRBV6-5	TRBD1	TRBJ1-5	CASSQDRGNQPQHF	TGTGCCAGCAGTCAGGACAGGGGGAATCAGCCCCAGCATTTT
TRBV10-1	TRBD1	TRBJ2-5	CASSQGEETQYF	TGCGCCAGCAGCCAGGGGGAAGAGACCCAGTACTTC
TRBV19	TRBD2	TRBJ2-2	CASSPLAGGTGELFF	TGTGCCAGTAGCCCCTTGGCGGGAGGGACCGGGGAGCTGTTTTTT
TRBV6-5	TRBD1	TRBJ1-2	CASRGSRGRGFGYTF	TGTGCCAGCAGGGGAAGCCGAGGCAGGGGGTTTGGCTACACCTTC
TRBV5-1	NA	TRBJ2-2	CASSQGPNTGELFF	TGCGCCAGTTCCCAGGGTCCGAACACCGGGGAGCTGTTTTTT
TRBV6-1	TRBD1	TRBJ2-2	CASYKNPGGTGELFF	TGTGCCAGCTATAAGAACCCAGGGGGCACCGGGGAGCTGTTTTTT